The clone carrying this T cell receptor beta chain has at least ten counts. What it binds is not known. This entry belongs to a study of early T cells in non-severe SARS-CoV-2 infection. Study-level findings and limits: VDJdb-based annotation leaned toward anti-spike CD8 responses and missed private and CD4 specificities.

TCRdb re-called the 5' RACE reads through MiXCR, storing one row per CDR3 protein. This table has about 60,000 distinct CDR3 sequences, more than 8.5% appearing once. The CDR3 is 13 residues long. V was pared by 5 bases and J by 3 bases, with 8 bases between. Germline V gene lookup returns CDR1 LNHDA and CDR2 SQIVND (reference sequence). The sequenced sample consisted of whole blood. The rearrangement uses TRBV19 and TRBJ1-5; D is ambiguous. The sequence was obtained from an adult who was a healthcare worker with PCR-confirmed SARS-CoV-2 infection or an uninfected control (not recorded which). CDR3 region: CASSPQVNQPQHF. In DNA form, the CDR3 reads TGTGCCAGTAGTCCTCAGGTCAATCAGCCCCAGCATTTT.